Described below is a single TCR beta chain sequence and its context. This sample was included in a study of blood T cell repertoires in COVID-19. Only in-frame clones appear in the TCRdb table, and some are missing; sequencing was by immunoSEQ multiplex PCR. The sample has about 320,000 clones; around 82% are singletons. This CDR3 region has 16 residues. CDR1 and CDR2 (germline): GTSNPN, SVGIG (reference sequence). Trimming at V came to 3 bases and at J to 2 bases, leaving 8 bases not matched to a gene. This sequence originates from a woman aged 45-65 years with acute or convalescent COVID-19. V and J are TRBV30 and TRBJ2-5, with 11 nucleotides matching TRBD2. The sample taken for sequencing was peripheral blood. CDR3 amino acids: CAWRGASGRTQETQYF. CDR3 in DNA: TGTGCCTGGAGGGGGGCTAGCGGGAGGACTCAAGAGACCCAGTACTTC.